Listed below are T cell receptor beta chains from one sample, sequenced in a study of cytomegalovirus exposure and HLA in healthy donors. Libraries were prepared by immunoSEQ multiplex PCR; TCRdb keeps only in-frame clonotypes and omits some of them. The data contain under 200,000 clones, less than 90% of them singletons. The sample consisted of PBMCs. These receptors all come from a woman aged 18-35 years in good health and CMV-seronegative. CDR3s include the opening cysteine and the closing phenylalanine or tryptophan. A D gene is named only where the DNA matches it firmly. Size tells how often a clone was seen (once, few, many) or the class of an expanded clone, and some rows leave it out.

size	length	V	J	D	DNA	CDR3
-	18	TRBV5-1	TRBJ2-4	TRBD1	TGCGCCAGCAGCGATACTCCGGGACAGGGTCGTATCGGGAACATTCAGTACTTC	CASSDTPGQGRIGNIQYF
-	15	TRBV7-6	TRBJ1-4	TRBD1	TGTGCCAGCAGCTTAGCAGGGGGCCGATATGAAAAACTGTTTTTT	CASSLAGGRYEKLFF
-	11	TRBV19	TRBJ1-2	-	TGTGCCAGTAGTCGGGGTTATGGCTACACCTTC	CASSRGYGYTF
-	16	TRBV27	TRBJ2-5	-	TGTGCCAGCAGTCTCCTCGGGGGGACAGGAAGTCAGGAGCAGTACTTC	CASSLLGGTGSQEQYF
-	16	TRBV5-1	TRBJ1-6	-	TGCGCCAGCAGCTTGGCCGGGACAAATTATAATTCACCCCTCCACTTT	CASSLAGTNYNSPLHF
-	16	TRBV11-2	TRBJ2-7	-	TGTGCCAGCAGCCACCCCGTTGCGGATGACTCCTACGAGCAGTACTTC	CASSHPVADDSYEQYF
-	14	TRBV5-1	TRBJ2-1	TRBD2	TGCGCCAGCAGCTTGGCACTAGCGAGTAATGAGCAGTTCTTC	CASSLALASNEQFF
-	15	TRBV7-8	TRBJ2-5	TRBD1	TGTGCCAGCAGCGGAGACAGGGGGCGCAGGGAGACCCAGTACTTC	CASSGDRGRRETQYF
-	16	TRBV6-5	TRBJ1-2	TRBD1	TGTGCCAGCAGTTACGAGGGACAGGGAGGATTATATGGCTACCCCTTC	CASSYEGQGGLYGYPF
-	14	TRBV10-3	TRBJ2-5	-	TGTGCCATCAGTGAGTCACAGGGAAAAGAGACCCAGTACTTC	CAISESQGKETQYF
-	15	TRBV4-2	TRBJ2-1	-	TGTGCCAGCAGCCAACCGGGGGAGCTCTCCGATGAGCAGTTCTTC	CASSQPGELSDEQFF
-	15	TRBV5-1	TRBJ1-2	TRBD1	TGCGCCAGCAGCATTCCGGGACAGGGGAGAGAAGGCTACACCTTC	CASSIPGQGREGYTF
-	18	TRBV18	TRBJ2-3	TRBD1	TGTGCCAGCTCACCACTTCCCACCCGAGGGGGCGGGACAGATACGCAGTATTTT	CASSPLPTRGGGTDTQYF
once	14	TRBV19	TRBJ1-4	-	TGTGCCAGTAGTATAGAGTTGAGGATTCAGAAACTGTTTTTT	CASSIELRIQKLFF
-	12	TRBV2	TRBJ2-3	TRBD2	TGTGCCAGCAGGACTAGCGCAGATACGCAGTATTTT	CASRTSADTQYF